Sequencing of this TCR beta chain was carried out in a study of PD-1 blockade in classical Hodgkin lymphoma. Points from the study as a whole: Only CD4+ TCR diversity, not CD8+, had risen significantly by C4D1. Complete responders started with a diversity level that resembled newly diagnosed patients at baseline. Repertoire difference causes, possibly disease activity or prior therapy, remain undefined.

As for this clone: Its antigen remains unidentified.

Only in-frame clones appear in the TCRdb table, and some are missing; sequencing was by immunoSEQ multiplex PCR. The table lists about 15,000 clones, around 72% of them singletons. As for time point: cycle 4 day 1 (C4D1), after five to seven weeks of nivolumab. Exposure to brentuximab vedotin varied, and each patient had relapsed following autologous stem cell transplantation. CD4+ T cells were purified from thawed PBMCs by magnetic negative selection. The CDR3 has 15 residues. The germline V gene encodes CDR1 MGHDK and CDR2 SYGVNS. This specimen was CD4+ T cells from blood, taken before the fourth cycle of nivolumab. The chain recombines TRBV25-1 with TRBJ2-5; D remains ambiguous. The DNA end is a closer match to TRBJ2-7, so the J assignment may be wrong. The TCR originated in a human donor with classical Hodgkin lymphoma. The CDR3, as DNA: TGTGCCAGCAGTGGGCTTAGCCACAATTCCTACGAGCAGTACTTC. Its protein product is CASSGLSHNSYEQYF.